One and the same sample provided the 18 T cell receptor beta chains below, sequenced in a study of T-cell memory formation after mild COVID-19. TCRdb called the 5' RACE reads again in MiXCR, with one record for every CDR3 protein. The data hold hundreds of thousands of distinct CDR3 sequences, with roughly 18% observed a single time. The sequenced sample consisted of PBMCs or a T cell subset sorted from them (not recorded which). All receptors derive from a man between 18 and 29 years old who had mild COVID-19 (a few samples of this study predate the infection). Cell type and time point are not known.

The chain combines TRBV27 with TRBJ1-6; 8 bases match TRBD1. This CDR3 is 14 amino acids long. Trimming took 4 bases from V and 13 from J; bases not matched to a gene: 9. Germline CDR1 MNHEY, CDR2 SMNVEV (reference sequence). The CDR3 sequence: CASSSRTGMFPLHF. Here the CDR3 DNA reads TGTGCCAGCAGTTCAAGGACAGGGATGTTCCCCCTCCACTTT.

This chain joins TRBV7-2 and TRBJ1-2; 7 positions match TRBD1. There are 12 residues in the CDR3. V gave up 0 bases and J gave up 10 bases; unmatched junction bases: 2. The V gene's germline CDR1 is SGHTA and CDR2 FQGNSA. CDR3 nucleotides: TGTGCCAGCAGCTTAGCGGACAGGACCTACACCTTC. Translating gives CASSLADRTYTF.

V and J are TRBV28 and TRBJ2-5, with TRBD1 as a possible D gene (5 bases). V lost 6 bases and J lost 0, with 23 bases in between. This CDR3 is built from 18 residues. Germline V gene data show CDR1 as MDHEN and CDR2 as SYDVKM. CDR3 nucleotide sequence: TGTGCCAGCAGAATCTTGGGAAGGGGCTTAGGGAACCAAGAGACCCAGTACTTC. Residues: CASRILGRGLGNQETQYF.

V and J are TRBV30 and TRBJ2-7; D remains unclear. V was trimmed by 0 bases and J by 2 bases, leaving 8 bases between them. Germline values: CDR1 GTSNPN, CDR2 SVGIG (reference sequence). The CDR3 loop spans 13 amino acids. Here the CDR3 DNA reads TGTGCCTGGAGTGTTAAGAGTACCTACGAGCAGTACTTC. Protein sequence: CAWSVKSTYEQYF.

This clonotype was recorded a few times. V usage is TRBV9 and J usage is TRBJ2-3; no clear D. V dropped 0 bases and J dropped 6 bases, with 17 bases sitting between them. The CDR3 totals 16 residues. Germline V gene data show CDR1 as SGDLS and CDR2 as YYNGEE. The CDR3: CASSVEPQVTSDTQYF. The CDR3 region has the DNA TGTGCCAGCAGCGTAGAGCCCCAGGTTACCTCGGATACGCAGTATTTT.

This clonotype showed up just a few times. The genes are TRBV20-1 and TRBJ2-3; TRBD1 aligns across 7 bases. Germline V gives CDR1 DFQATT, CDR2 SNEGSKA (reference sequence). J gave up 6 bases and V 1 base, and 13 bases lay outside the gene matches. The CDR3 spans 16 residues. CDR3 residues: CSARGEGRGLWDTQYF. CDR3 in DNA: TGCAGTGCTAGAGGCGAGGGAAGGGGGCTCTGGGATACGCAGTATTTT.

There are many counts of this clonotype. The chain joins TRBV5-1 to TRBJ2-7, with 9 nucleotides matching TRBD2. This CDR3 contains 14 residues. The V gene end was trimmed by 0 bases and the J gene end by 3 bases; junction bases not matched to a gene: 1. Germline lookup yields CDR1 SGHRS and CDR2 YFSETQ. Here the CDR3 reads CASSLETSGYEQYF. The CDR3 region has the DNA TGCGCCAGCAGCTTGGAGACTAGCGGCTACGAGCAGTACTTC.

In its sample, this clonotype was seen many times. This chain connects TRBV12-3 or TRBV12-4 to TRBJ2-3; 8 bases are a match to TRBD1. V trimming: 5 bases; J trimming: 3 bases; junction bases outside the gene matches: 4. The CDR3 runs to 14 residues. CDR3: CASSRQGMTDTQYF. For the CDR3, the DNA is TGTGCCAGCAGTAGACAGGGGATGACAGATACGCAGTATTTT.

This clonotype has more than one count but fewer than ten. V and J are TRBV7-9 and TRBJ2-1; the match to TRBD2 covers 9 bases. This CDR3 spans 19 amino acids. The V segment lost 2 bases and the J segment 0 bases; nucleotides outside the gene matches: 11. Germline V CDR1 and CDR2: SEHNR, FQNEAQ (reference sequence). CDR3 bases: TGTGCCAGCAGCTTACCCCTCGCGGGGGGGCTTCCCTCCTACAATGAGCAGTTCTTC. This codes for CASSLPLAGGLPSYNEQFF.

This chain connects TRBV9 to TRBJ1-1, with D unclear. Germline CDR1 and CDR2: SGDLS and YYNGEE. This CDR3 is 13 amino acids long. V was pared by 0 bases and J by 5 bases, with 8 bases between. CDR3 amino acids: CASSVGSGTEAFF. For the CDR3, the DNA is TGTGCCAGCAGCGTAGGGTCCGGGACTGAAGCTTTCTTT.

The DNA for the CDR3 is TGTGCCAGCAGTCCCCAAGGGGGGGGCAACTATGGCTACACCTTC. Amino acids: CASSPQGGGNYGYTF. The chain recombines TRBV6-5 with TRBJ1-2, with TRBD1 as a possible D gene (6 bases). The CDR3 sequence is 15 residues long. Looked up from germline, CDR1 is MNHEY and CDR2 is SVGAGI. The germline V and J ends were trimmed by 5 bases and 2 bases, with 15 bases remaining between them.

The rearrangement uses TRBV5-5 and TRBJ2-5, with 8 bases matching TRBD1. V shed 4 bases, J shed 5 bases, and the junction held 10 bases outside the gene matches. This CDR3 is built from 15 residues. CDR1 is SGHKS, CDR2 YYEKEE, per germline (reference sequence). This CDR3 reads CASSPDRVWGETQYF. Here the CDR3 DNA reads TGTGCCAGCAGCCCGGACAGGGTGTGGGGGGAGACCCAGTACTTC.

V is TRBV7-2 and J is TRBJ1-5; 9 nucleotides match TRBD1. Germline CDR1 and CDR2: SGHTA and FQGNSA. V shed 2 bases and J 7 bases; nucleotides not matched to a gene: 18. The CDR3 extends over 19 amino acids. The CDR3 sequence: CASSLWSVVRDRERQPQHF. CDR3 nucleotides: TGTGCCAGCAGCTTATGGTCTGTTGTACGGGACAGGGAAAGACAGCCCCAGCATTTT.

In this sample, this clonotype turned up a few times. The chain uses TRBV7-2 and TRBJ1-3; tentative D call: TRBD1 (5 bases). There are 13 residues in the CDR3. Germline V CDR1 and CDR2: SGHTA, FQGNSA. The V end was cut by 4 bases, the J end by 4 bases, with 8 bases between. CDR3 in amino acids: CASSSRGGNTIYF. Here the CDR3 DNA reads TGTGCCAGCAGCTCACGGGGCGGAAACACCATATATTTT. Filled out from reference TRBV7-2 and TRBJ1-3, the complete variable domain reads GAGVSQSPSNKVTEKGKDVELRCDPISGHTALYWYRQSLGQGLEFLIYFQGNSAPDKSGLPSDRFSAERTGGSVSTLTIQRTQQEDSAVYLCASSSRGGNTIYFGEGSWLTVV.

This clonotype was counted only a few times. V and J are TRBV20-1 and TRBJ2-4; 7 bases line up with TRBD1. CDR1 and CDR2 from the germline V gene are DFQATT and SNEGSKA (reference sequence). The CDR3 has 14 amino acids. Trimming at V came to 5 bases and at J to 0 bases, leaving 4 bases not matched to a gene. The CDR3 is CSASDRVAKNIQYF. Written as DNA, the CDR3 is TGCAGTGCTTCTGACAGGGTAGCCAAAAACATTCAGTACTTC.

The chain recombines TRBV4-3 with TRBJ2-1; 7 nucleotides match TRBD1. The length of the CDR3 is 13 residues. V gave up 2 bases and J gave up 15 bases; unmatched junction bases: 10. Per the germline V gene, CDR1 is LGHNA and CDR2 is YSLEER. This CDR3 is CASSQQTGERLFF. The CDR3 DNA reads as TGCGCCAGCAGCCAACAAACAGGGGAGCGGCTGTTCTTC.

In its sample, this clonotype was seen a few times. The genes are TRBV15 and TRBJ1-5; D might be TRBD1 (5 bases). V was clipped by 4 bases and J by 8 bases, with 18 bases between them. This CDR3 contains 15 residues. Germline CDR1 is LNHNV and CDR2 is YYDKDF (reference sequence). The CDR3, as DNA: TGTGCCACCAGCATTCCAGGGACGGTCGCTAAGCCCCAGCATTTT. Its translation is CATSIPGTVAKPQHF.

This clonotype turned up a few times. Here the CDR3 DNA reads TGCGCCAGCAACGACAGGGGCCCGAACACCGGGGAGCTGTTTTTT. It is translated as CASNDRGPNTGELFF. V and J are TRBV5-1 and TRBJ2-2, with 8 nucleotides matching TRBD1. Trimming took 6 bases from V and 0 from J; bases not matched to a gene: 4. CDR1 is SGHRS, CDR2 YFSETQ, per germline. This CDR3 contains 15 residues.